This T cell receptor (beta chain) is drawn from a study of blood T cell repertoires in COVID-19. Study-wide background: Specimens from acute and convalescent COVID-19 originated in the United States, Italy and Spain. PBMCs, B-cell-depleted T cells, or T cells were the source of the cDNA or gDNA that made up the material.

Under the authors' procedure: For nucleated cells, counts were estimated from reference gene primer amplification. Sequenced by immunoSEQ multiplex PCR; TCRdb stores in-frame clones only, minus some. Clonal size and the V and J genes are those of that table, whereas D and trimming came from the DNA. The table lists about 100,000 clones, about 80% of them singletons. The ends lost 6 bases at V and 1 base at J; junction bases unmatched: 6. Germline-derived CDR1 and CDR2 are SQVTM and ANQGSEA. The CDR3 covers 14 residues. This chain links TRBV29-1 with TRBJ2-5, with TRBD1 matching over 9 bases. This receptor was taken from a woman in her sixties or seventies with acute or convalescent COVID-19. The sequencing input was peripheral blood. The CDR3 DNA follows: TGCAGCGTACGGGACAGGGTGGCCCAAGAGACCCAGTACTTC. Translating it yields CSVRDRVAQETQYF.